This T cell receptor (beta chain) originates from a study of T cell repertoires in cytomegalovirus infection (dated by TCRdb to the late 2010s). Regarding the study in general: Recently identified HLA-C-restricted CMV epitopes, whose presentation resists viral immunomodulation, were targeted by peptide stimulations together with well-studied HLA-B-restricted epitopes. Donor HLA type was relevant to the analysis, as public TCR beta signatures indicated carriage of CMV infection together with the matching HLA type.

Of note for this clonotype: Its target antigen remains unknown. Per-nucleotide qualities are absent, and no much larger clonotype sits a single base away.

Sequencing instrument: Illumina HiSeq 1500. Using fastp trimming at Q25 and MiXCR clonotype assembly, TCRdb reanalyzed the public sequencing data and kept in-frame beta chains. All rows with the same CDR3 protein become a single entry with the most common DNA and genes. In this sample the table shows 650,000 to 900,000 distinct CDR3 sequences, around a third of which occur a single time. The ten largest clonotypes hold 9.5% to 15% of the sample. Overall study outcomes, separate from this receptor: The ex vivo response was dominated by HLA-C-restricted CMV-specific TCR beta clonotypes, which also provided the single most frequent clonotype in two of eight donors. In both this cohort and an independent cohort of 352 donors, the cumulative frequency of public TCR beta family members distinguished carriers of CMV infection plus the relevant HLA type.

Relative to germline, V is 9 bases shorter and J is 7 bases shorter, with 15 bases between their ends. From the germline V gene, CDR1 is MNHEY and CDR2 is SVGEGT. Its CDR3 holds 13 amino acids, cysteine through phenylalanine. The read is trimmed to its CDR3 DNA, 39 bases read in frame from base 1. Reading the label with the study, this specimen's treatment or condition is: in vitro stimulation with specific CMV peptide epitopes to enrich CMV-specific T cells. The TCR sequence derives from a human donor in good health (CMV status not recorded). Some clones in this sample may be carry-over from other donors' samples. The chain is made from TRBV6-2 or TRBV6-3 and TRBJ2-2; the D gene remains uncertain. Sequenced material: cultured CD8+ T cells from PBMCs, taken from culture after CMV antigen stimulation. The CDR3 corresponds to CARRPGSVGELFF. The bases are TGTGCCAGGCGGCCTGGGTCGGTCGGGGAGCTGTTTTTT.